The 7 T cell receptor beta chains below all came from one sample that was sequenced in a study of T-cell memory formation after mild COVID-19 (dated by TCRdb to about 2021). The library was generated by 5' RACE. TCRdb records Illumina NovaSeq 6000 as the sequencer. The public reads were reprocessed in TCRdb via fastp at Q25 and MiXCR, keeping in-frame beta chains. Rows merge per CDR3 protein into single entries with the most common DNA and genes. The sample contains 540,000 or so distinct CDR3 sequences, around 20% of them found a single time. The ten largest clones take up around 12% of the sample. Sample: PBMCs or a T cell subset sorted from them (not recorded which). The source of these receptors is an adult woman who had mild COVID-19 (a few samples of this study predate the infection). The sample titles of this study are shuffled in the database, so cell type and time point are left out; the donor was told from shared clones.

This clonotype was seen a few times. The chain combines TRBV9 with TRBJ2-3, with 9 bases matching TRBD2. Germline V gene sequence: CDR1 SGDLS, CDR2 YYNGEE. The CDR3 totals 17 residues. Unmatched junction bases numbered 10, after V lost 1 base and J lost 4 bases. The CDR3 loop is CASSVLSAGGPADTQYF. As DNA, the CDR3 is TGTGCCAGCAGCGTACTTTCGGCGGGAGGGCCGGCAGATACGCAGTATTTT.

In nucleotides, the CDR3 is TGCGCCAGCAGCCAAGATCGATCCGGGTATGGCTACACCTTC. Amino acid sequence: CASSQDRSGYGYTF. The gene calls are TRBV4-3 and TRBJ1-2; no definite D call. V dropped 0 bases and J dropped 5 bases, with 10 bases sitting between them. CDR1 is LGHNA and CDR2 is YSLEER in the germline V gene. The CDR3 is 14 amino acids.

This clonotype was recorded only once. The chain carries TRBV29-1 and TRBJ2-3, with D unclear. Germline CDR1 is SQVTM and CDR2 is ANQGSEA. This CDR3 contains 13 residues. V was trimmed by 7 bases and J by 2 bases, leaving 13 bases between them. CDR3 region: CSGQTGPTDTQYF. As DNA, the CDR3 is TGCAGCGGGCAGACTGGACCCACAGATACGCAGTATTTT.

V is TRBV5-1 and J is TRBJ2-3; D gene ambiguous. The CDR3 covers 15 residues. The V end lost 5 bases, the J end lost 0 bases, and 13 bases lay between the germline ends. Germline V gene sequence: CDR1 SGHRS, CDR2 YFSETQ. The CDR3 is CASRVTTTSTDTQYF. For the CDR3, the DNA is TGCGCCAGCAGGGTAACTACCACCAGCACAGATACGCAGTATTTT.

Only a few counts were recorded for this clonotype. This sequence joins TRBV20-1 and TRBJ1-2, with TRBD1 matching over 7 bases. The germline CDR1 and CDR2 sequences are DFQATT and SNEGSKA (reference sequence). The V and J ends lost 6 bases and 1 base, in that order; junction bases with no gene match: 14. This CDR3 has 16 amino acids. The CDR3 loop is CSALAGQLNLNYGYTF. DNA of the CDR3: TGCAGTGCCCTCGCGGGACAGCTAAACCTTAACTATGGCTACACCTTC.

This clonotype was seen a handful of times. V gene TRBV7-9 combines with J gene TRBJ2-1, with D possibly TRBD1 on 5 matching bases. Germline V gene data show CDR1 as SEHNR and CDR2 as FQNEAQ (reference sequence). The CDR3 has 15 residues. V was clipped by 2 bases and J by 4 bases, with 12 bases between them. The CDR3, as DNA: TGTGCCAGCAGCTTAAGGGCACAGGTGTACAATGAGCAGTTCTTC. It yields the protein CASSLRAQVYNEQFF.

This clonotype turned up a few times. The V gene is TRBV5-1, the J gene TRBJ2-7; D possibly matches TRBD1 or TRBD2 (5 bases each). Germline CDR1 is SGHRS and CDR2 is YFSETQ. Trimming removed 0 bases from V and 5 bases from J, with 12 bases in between. This CDR3 contains 14 residues. The DNA of the CDR3 is TGCGCCAGCAGCTTGGAGAGGGGAACCCACGAGCAGTACTTC. It translates to CASSLERGTHEQYF.